This passage covers 17 T cell receptor beta chains from one sample sequenced in a study of cytomegalovirus exposure and HLA in healthy donors. Primers included in the PCR were 60 Vbeta and 13 Jbeta primers. Method: immunoSEQ multiplex PCR; TCRdb's copy keeps in-frame clones and lacks some. The repertoire holds 100,000 to 150,000 clones, with approximately 75% as singletons. Sample: PBMCs. Receptors were obtained from a woman aged 45-65 years in good health and CMV-seronegative.

The CDR3 coding sequence is TGTGCCAGCAGCAAACTTGTATCAGGGCAGAGAATCACAGATACGCAGTATTTT. Encoded protein: CASSKLVSGQRITDTQYF. The chain has TRBV21-1 and TRBJ2-3; the table assigns TRBD1, which was not confirmed against the DNA. TRBV21-1 is reported as a pseudogene. The CDR3 runs to 18 residues.

The V and J genes are TRBV5-1 and TRBJ1-1; 11 bases agree with TRBD1. Germline V gene data show CDR1 as SGHRS and CDR2 as YFSETQ. The CDR3 contains 18 residues. V gave up 4 bases and J gave up 3 bases; unmatched junction bases: 14. The CDR3 spells CASSNPGQGGPRDTEAFF. The CDR3 nucleotides are TGCGCCAGCAGCAATCCGGGACAGGGGGGGCCCCGGGACACTGAAGCTTTCTTT.

The chain employs TRBV28 and TRBJ2-3; TRBD2 agrees at 8 bases. The V segment lost 5 bases and the J segment 0 bases; nucleotides outside the gene matches: 7. CDR3 length: 16 residues. Germline V gives CDR1 MDHEN, CDR2 SYDVKM. The CDR3 here is CASSVTSGRSTDTQYF. In DNA form, the CDR3 reads TGTGCCAGCAGTGTAACTAGCGGCCGCAGCACAGATACGCAGTATTTT.

The CDR3: CASSLGGDEKLFF. CDR3 bases: TGTGCCAGCAGTCTAGGGGGCGACGAAAAACTGTTTTTT. The chain uses TRBV28 and TRBJ1-4; the match to TRBD1 covers 7 bases. The CDR3 covers 13 residues. Looked up from germline, CDR1 is MDHEN and CDR2 is SYDVKM. J gave up 8 bases and V 5 bases, and 5 bases lay outside the gene matches.

The V gene is TRBV2, the J gene TRBJ1-2; 7 bases align to TRBD1. Germline V gene sequence: CDR1 SNHLY, CDR2 FYNNEI. There are 15 residues in the CDR3. The V gene end was trimmed by 1 base and the J gene end by 4 bases; junction bases not matched to a gene: 6. CDR3 in DNA: TGTGCCAGCAGTGAAGTCTCAGGGGGAGTCTATGGCTACACCTTC. Protein product: CASSEVSGGVYGYTF. The entire variable domain, with the rest obtained from reference TRBV2 and TRBJ1-2, is as follows: EPEVTQTPSHQVTQMGQEVILRCVPISNHLYFYWYRQILGQKVEFLVSFYNNEISEKSEIFDDQFSVERPDGSNFTLKIRSTKLEDSAMYFCASSEVSGGVYGYTFGSGTRLTVV.

The V gene is TRBV7-9, the J gene TRBJ2-3; 10 nucleotides match TRBD2. Trimming took 5 bases from V and 0 from J; bases not matched to a gene: 8. This CDR3 has 17 residues. Germline CDR1 reads SEHNR; CDR2 reads FQNEAQ (reference sequence). CDR3 loop: CASSPGLAVLSTDTQYF. The CDR3 DNA sequence: TGTGCCAGCAGCCCCGGACTAGCGGTCCTTAGCACAGATACGCAGTATTTT.

The J gene is TRBJ2-7, the V gene TRBV28; 9 bases align to TRBD1. The germline V gene has CDR1 MDHEN and CDR2 SYDVKM. There are 20 residues in the CDR3. V shed 3 bases, J shed 2 bases, and the junction held 20 bases outside the gene matches. The CDR3 bases are TGTGCCAGCAGTTTTTCGCTCTCGGGACAGGGAAGTGGAGGCGCCTACGAGCAGTACTTC. This gives the protein CASSFSLSGQGSGGAYEQYF.

CDR3 sequence reads: CASRSWSAGPMNTEAFF. The CDR3 DNA sequence: TGTGCCAGCAGGTCTTGGTCGGCAGGTCCCATGAACACTGAAGCTTTCTTT. This sequence joins TRBV27 and TRBJ1-1, with D unresolved. This CDR3 spans 17 amino acids. V gave up 6 bases and J gave up 0 bases, with 20 bases separating them. CDR1 MNHEY and CDR2 SMNVEV come from the germline V gene (reference sequence).

This chain uses TRBV7-2 with TRBJ1-2; D gene ambiguous. Germline V gene data show CDR1 as SGHTA and CDR2 as FQGNSA. The germline V and J ends were trimmed by 6 bases and 4 bases, with 12 bases remaining between them. The CDR3 runs to 13 residues. The CDR3 sequence: CASRIGVGYGYTF. CDR3 coding DNA: TGTGCCAGCAGGATCGGGGTGGGCTATGGCTACACCTTC.

CDR3 coding DNA: TGTGCCAGCGATTTAGCTAGCGGGAGGACCAACGAGCAGTACTTC. Protein product: CASDLASGRTNEQYF. V and J are TRBV6-1 and TRBJ2-7; the match to TRBD2 covers 11 bases. The germline V gene encodes CDR1 MNHNS and CDR2 SASEGT. The V segment lost 8 bases and the J segment 5 bases; nucleotides outside the gene matches: 11. The CDR3 runs to 15 residues.

The chain combines TRBV15 with TRBJ2-1, with D possibly matching TRBD2 (6 bases). The CDR3 sequence is 13 residues long. Per germline, CDR1 LNHNV and CDR2 YYDKDF (reference sequence). Trimming took 0 bases from V and 9 from J, leaving 9 bases between them. CDR3 loop: CATSRDWGGEQFF. The CDR3 DNA reads as TGTGCCACCAGCAGAGATTGGGGAGGTGAGCAGTTCTTC.

This clone was observed a few times. The chain is built from TRBV7-9 and TRBJ2-5; 8 positions match TRBD2. Trimming at V came to 4 bases and at J to 5 bases, leaving 9 bases not matched to a gene. This CDR3 has 15 residues. CDR1 and CDR2 from the germline V gene are SEHNR and FQNEAQ (reference sequence). The DNA for the CDR3 is TGTGCCAGCAGCTCGTATCAGCGGGAGTGGGAGACCCAGTACTTC. This gives the protein CASSSYQREWETQYF.

This chain joins TRBV19 and TRBJ1-3; 7 nucleotides agree with TRBD1. In germline, CDR1 is LNHDA, CDR2 SQIVND (reference sequence). The CDR3 length is 15 residues. V dropped 3 bases and J dropped 5; count of bases not matched to a gene: 7. DNA for the CDR3: TGTGCCAGTAGTATTGGGACAGTCTCACGAAACACCATATATTTT. Amino acid sequence: CASSIGTVSRNTIYF.

The rearrangement joins TRBV10-3 to TRBJ1-1; tentatively, D is TRBD1 (5 bases). Trimming took 7 bases from V and 2 from J, leaving 14 bases between them. CDR3 size: 14 residues. In germline, CDR1 is ENHRY, CDR2 SYGVKD. CDR3 sequence: CAITPQEINTEAFF. CDR3 coding DNA: TGTGCCATCACCCCACAGGAGATAAACACTGAAGCTTTCTTT.

The chain has TRBV7-2 and TRBJ2-1, with a weak D call TRBD2 (5 bases). V shed 0 bases and J shed 5 bases, with 8 bases lying between them. This CDR3 comprises 14 residues. Germline-derived CDR1 and CDR2 are SGHTA and FQGNSA. CDR3 amino acids: CASSLARVNNEQFF. Here the CDR3 DNA reads TGTGCCAGCAGCTTAGCGAGGGTTAACAATGAGCAGTTCTTC.

The chain recombines TRBV10-3 with TRBJ2-3; 12 positions match TRBD2. Germline V gene lookup returns CDR1 ENHRY and CDR2 SYGVKD. Unmatched junction bases numbered 8, after V lost 6 bases and J lost 4 bases. The CDR3 contains 16 residues. CDR3 protein: CAISSDGTSGPDTQYF. The CDR3 DNA is TGTGCCATCAGCTCCGACGGGACTAGCGGGCCAGATACGCAGTATTTT.

The chain combines TRBV6-1 with TRBJ1-1; D is unclear. Germline V gene lookup returns CDR1 MNHNS and CDR2 SASEGT. V was cut by 6 bases and J by 1 base, with 12 bases left in between. There are 14 residues in the CDR3. The CDR3 DNA reads TGTGCCAGCAGCCAACGGTGGGCGAACACTGAAGCTTTCTTT. Translated, it gives CASSQRWANTEAFF.